This T cell receptor beta chain was captured in a study of blood T cell repertoires in COVID-19 (dated by TCRdb to between 2020 and 2021). The study in broad terms: Collaborator samples came from the United States, Italy and Spain and covered acute and convalescent phases of COVID-19. The material from the prospective study consisted of cDNA or gDNA derived from T cells, B-cell-depleted T cells, or PBMCs. Deeply sampled blood TCRbeta repertoires from subjects exposed to, actively infected with, or recovered from COVID-19 were included in the dataset. The repertoires were released in a freely available public database intended as a resource for research on the immune response to SARS-CoV-2. The samples were drawn from the first 160 participants of the ongoing ImmuneRACE study and from 1,254 subjects provided by 6 global collaborators. Nearly every sample came with metadata listing a de-identified subject ID, COVID-19 status, age in years and sex. HLA class I and class II types, where available, came from metadata supplied by the sample provider rather than from assay-based typing. What the study reported, not specific to this receptor: The amount of clinical and demographic metadata varied by source and participant and was provided uncurated.

Participants in the prospective study were aged roughly 18 to 89 years, lived in 24 United States geographic areas, and enrolled through a virtual design. To assign participants to cohorts, the prospective study relied on clinical history that participants themselves reported in a screening survey and a study questionnaire. Recovered participants in ImmuneRACE Cohort 3 were defined as having two consecutive negative NP/OP PCR tests, clearance from a healthcare professional, or resolution of symptoms. In the prospective study, whole blood, serum and a nasopharyngeal or oropharyngeal swab were collected from each participant by mobile phlebotomists. Prospective study participants could optionally give additional blood draws and questionnaires over a roughly two-month period. Before DNA extraction, prospective study blood samples were shipped either frozen or at room temperature. TCRbeta CDR3 regions were amplified from genomic DNA by means of the immunoSEQ Assay, a bias-controlled multiplex PCR. Per the authors' processing: Within the assay, amplification of reference gene primers was used to estimate how many nucleated cells each sample contained. Sequence reads were collapsed and filtered to measure the absolute abundance of every unique TCRbeta CDR3 rearrangement. For each sample, productive Simpson clonality was calculated as the square root of Simpson's diversity index across productive rearrangements. This is the immuneACCESS table as TCRdb keeps it, with only in-frame sequences that have V and J called. A part of the clones is gone; compared with another copy, unresolved V genes explain less than half, and the rest is unexplained. The D gene and trimming were derived from the DNA, and the V and J assignments and clone size from that table. Within this sample are about 480,000 clones, with roughly 90% of them counted one time only. Approximately 1.8% of the sample lies in the top ten.

Comment on this clone: There is no known antigen for this receptor. Base qualities were left out, and no much larger clone turns up one base away.

The CDR3 starts with the cysteine, ends with the phenylalanine, and has 12 residues. The sequence is cut down to CDR3 DNA, 36 bases in frame from base 1. The germline V gene provides CDR1 SQVTM and CDR2 ANQGSEA. Trimmed from V: 3 bases; trimmed from J: 5 bases; junction bases lacking a gene match: 3. The clonotype was recovered from a woman in her thirties or forties who had recovered from COVID-19. What was sequenced was PBMCs or T cells enriched from blood (not recorded which). Here the chain combines TRBV29-1 and TRBJ1-1, with 7 bases matching TRBD1. This receptor carries the CDR3 CSVDTGVTEAFF. The sequenced DNA is TGCAGCGTTGATACAGGGGTGACTGAAGCTTTCTTT.